This entry lists 18 T cell receptor beta chains sequenced from one sample in a study of read filtering for tumor transcriptome and immune sequencing. The library was built from around 400 ng RNA with molecular barcoded adaptors for alpha/delta and beta/gamma chains. Via MiXCR, TCRdb re-called the reads, giving one row per CDR3 protein. The sample has 40,000 to 50,000 distinct CDR3 sequences, under 15% seen once. The sample taken for sequencing was a population of CD138-negative cells sorted from bone marrow. These receptors originate from a donor at least 40 years old with multiple myeloma.

The genes are TRBV29-1 and TRBJ2-7, with unresolved D. The germline CDR1 and CDR2 sequences are SQVTM and ANQGSEA. The CDR3 runs 13 residues. V lost 2 bases, J lost 0 bases, and 8 bases lay in between. The CDR3 loop is CSVESGSSYEQYF. The CDR3 coding sequence is TGCAGCGTTGAATCCGGCAGCTCCTACGAGCAGTACTTC.

Ten or more counts support this clonotype. The chain joins TRBV10-3 to TRBJ2-6; TRBD2 matches 11 bases. Germline CDR1 and CDR2: ENHRY and SYGVKD. This CDR3 contains 17 residues. After removal of 4 bases from V and 4 bases from J, the junction contained 6 bases not matched to a gene. CDR3 residues: CAISVSGRAAGANVLTF. In DNA form, the CDR3 reads TGTGCCATCAGTGTTAGCGGGAGGGCCGCGGGGGCCAACGTCCTGACTTTC.

Judged by abundance, this clonotype is medium-sized (0.01 to 0.1%). This chain uses TRBV19 with TRBJ1-5; D is possibly TRBD1 (5 bases). Per the germline V gene, CDR1 is LNHDA and CDR2 is SQIVND (reference sequence). The V end lost 5 bases, the J end lost 2 bases, and 13 bases lay between the germline ends. The CDR3 runs to 15 residues. The CDR3 region is CASSWQGSGNQPQHF. In nucleotides, the CDR3 is TGTGCCAGTAGTTGGCAGGGATCTGGCAATCAGCCCCAGCATTTT.

This clonotype has a count of ten or more. Since a much larger clone is just one base distant, this may be a read error. The chain recombines TRBV7-8 with TRBJ2-1, with 8 bases identical to TRBD2. The CDR3 has 14 amino acids. J gave up 7 bases and V 10 bases, and 12 bases lay outside the gene matches. In germline, CDR1 is SGHVS, CDR2 FQNEAQ. The CDR3 loop is CATLQAGVLNEQFF. Written as DNA, the CDR3 is TGTGCCACTCTACAAGCGGGAGTACTGAATGAGCAGTTCTTC.

In this sample, this clonotype turned up a few times. The chain links TRBV5-4 to TRBJ2-5, with 8 bases identical to TRBD1. V dropped 1 base and J dropped 5; count of bases not matched to a gene: 4. This CDR3 is 14 amino acids long. CDR1 and CDR2 (germline): SGHNT, YYREEE (reference sequence). The chain's CDR3 is CASSLRAGGETQYF. CDR3 in DNA: TGTGCCAGCAGCTTGAGGGCAGGGGGCGAGACCCAGTACTTC.

This clonotype was found many times. The chain uses TRBV28 and TRBJ2-1; TRBD2 matches at 12 bases. CDR1 MDHEN and CDR2 SYDVKM come from the germline V gene. The CDR3 totals 16 residues. Trimming removed 6 bases from V and 2 bases from J; junction bases left unmatched: 5. CDR3 protein: CASSLRTSGTYNEQFF. The DNA for the CDR3 is TGTGCCAGCAGCCTCAGGACTAGCGGGACCTACAATGAGCAGTTCTTC. The complete variable domain, with remaining parts taken from reference TRBV28 and TRBJ2-1, reads DVKVTQSSRYLVKRTGEKVFLECVQDMDHENMFWYRQDPGLGLRLIYFSYDVKMKEKGDIPEGYSVSREKKERFSLILESASTNQTSMYLCASSLRTSGTYNEQFFGPGTRLTVL.

Comment on this clonotype: One base away lies a much larger clone, so this may be a sequencing read error. The chain employs TRBV6-2 or TRBV6-3 and TRBJ2-5; 7 bases map to TRBD1. V trimming: 8 bases; J trimming: 2 bases; junction bases outside the gene matches: 8. This CDR3 contains 14 residues. Germline V lookup: CDR1 MNHEY, CDR2 SVGEGT. CDR3 protein: CASGDSGQQETQYF. CDR3 bases: TGTGCCAGCGGTGACTCGGGACAGCAAGAGACCCAGTACTTC.

This clonotype was detected many times. The chain joins TRBV28 to TRBJ1-5; 9 nucleotides match TRBD1. V was clipped by 5 bases and J by 4 bases; unmatched bases: 3. Germline V CDR1 and CDR2: MDHEN, SYDVKM. CDR3 size: 14 residues. The CDR3 coding sequence is TGTGCCAGCAGTCCAGGACAGGGGAATCAGCCCCAGCATTTT. Residues: CASSPGQGNQPQHF.

The chain is built from TRBV10-3 and TRBJ2-1; possible D gene TRBD1, 5 bases. V was clipped by 5 bases and J by 4 bases, with 12 bases between them. From germline, CDR1 is ENHRY and CDR2 SYGVKD. The length of the CDR3 is 14 residues. The CDR3 is CAISPTWTYNEQFF. DNA of the CDR3: TGTGCCATCAGTCCAACGTGGACATACAATGAGCAGTTCTTC.

This clonotype was counted at least ten times. The chain uses TRBV18 and TRBJ2-3; 8 positions agree with TRBD2. The CDR3 is 16 amino acids. The J segment lost 3 bases and the V segment lost 4 bases, leaving 9 bases of the junction unmatched. Germline V gene sequence: CDR1 KGHSH, CDR2 LQKENI. CDR3 amino acids: CASSLRAGEVTDTQYF. The CDR3 DNA reads TGTGCCAGCTCACTCCGAGCGGGAGAGGTGACAGATACGCAGTATTTT.

This clonotype was picked up a small number of times. The rearrangement uses TRBV20-1 and TRBJ2-7; 15 bases are a match to TRBD2. This CDR3 is 15 amino acids long. CDR1 and CDR2 from the germline V gene are DFQATT and SNEGSKA (reference sequence). Unmatched junction bases numbered 8, after V lost 6 bases and J lost 5 bases. The CDR3 DNA sequence: TGCAGTGCGACCGGGACTAGCGGGAGGTCAGACGAGCAGTACTTC. It specifies CSATGTSGRSDEQYF.

This clonotype was observed at least ten times. The chain has TRBV4-1 and TRBJ2-1; 8 bases are a match to TRBD2. CDR1 is MGHRA and CDR2 is YSYEKL in the germline V gene. Trimming removed 1 base from V and 9 bases from J; junction bases left unmatched: 11. CDR3 size: 16 residues. This CDR3 reads CASSQAPGLGWGEQFF. In nucleotides, the CDR3 is TGCGCCAGCAGCCAAGCGCCGGGACTAGGATGGGGTGAGCAGTTCTTC.

The genes are TRBV20-1 and TRBJ2-2; 10 nucleotides line up with TRBD2. V was clipped by 6 bases and J by 2 bases; unmatched bases: 3. This CDR3 has 14 residues. Germline CDR1 and CDR2: DFQATT and SNEGSKA (reference sequence). Here the CDR3 DNA reads TGCAGTGCAATAGCGGGAGGTAACACCGGGGAGCTGTTTTTT. Translated: CSAIAGGNTGELFF.

At least ten counts were recorded for this clonotype. The chain employs TRBV20-1 and TRBJ2-2, with 9 bases identical to TRBD2. There are 14 residues in the CDR3. From germline, CDR1 is DFQATT and CDR2 SNEGSKA (reference sequence). Losses at the gene ends were 7 bases for V and 6 bases for J; bases not matched to a gene: 9. This CDR3 reads CSVPRGRDAGELFF. The CDR3 DNA sequence: TGCAGTGTGCCGCGCGGGAGGGACGCCGGGGAGCTGTTTTTT.

Regarding this clonotype: A single base separates this from a much larger clone, so it may be a read error. The gene calls are TRBV6-2 or TRBV6-3 and TRBJ2-2; D is possibly TRBD2 (5 bases). Germline V gives CDR1 MNHEY, CDR2 SVGEGT. CDR3 length equals 12 residues. The CDR3 nucleotides read TGTGCCAGCAATGATAGGGCCGGGGAGCCGTTTTTT. It translates to CASNDRAGEPFF.

In this sample, this clonotype turned up many times. This chain connects TRBV5-6 to TRBJ2-2, with a tentative D call TRBD1 (6 bases). The length of the CDR3 is 15 residues. Trimming removed 2 bases at V and 5 bases at J, with 13 bases between. Germline loops: CDR1 SGHDT, CDR2 YYEEEE. The CDR3 nucleotides read TGTGCCAGCAGCTTCGGACAGTCCAATACCGGGGAGCTGTTTTTT. Its translation is CASSFGQSNTGELFF. Complete variable domain (other parts from reference TRBV5-6 and TRBJ2-2): DAGVTQSPTHLIKTRGQQVTLRCSPKSGHDTVSWYQQALGQGPQFIFQYYEEEERQRGNFPDRFSGHQFPNYSSELNVNALLLGDSALYLCASSFGQSNTGELFFGEGSRLTVL.

This clonotype was seen many times. The chain has TRBV20-1 and TRBJ2-7; D possibly matches TRBD1 or TRBD2 (5 bases each). This CDR3 is 16 amino acids long. Trimming removed 6 bases from V and 7 bases from J, with 28 bases in between. Germline CDR1 and CDR2: DFQATT and SNEGSKA (reference sequence). For the CDR3, the DNA is TGCAGTGCCCATCGGGTTCATTGGGACGGGATTGAGGAGCAGTACTTC. Translation: CSAHRVHWDGIEEQYF.

In this sample, this clonotype turned up many times. The chain is built from TRBV5-1 and TRBJ2-3, with 13 bases matching TRBD2. The CDR3 contains 17 residues. The germline V gene encodes CDR1 SGHRS and CDR2 YFSETQ. Trimming at V came to 0 bases and at J to 1 base, leaving 2 bases not matched to a gene. Here the CDR3 reads CASSLAGLAGGTDTQYF. CDR3 DNA sequence: TGCGCCAGCAGCTTGGCCGGACTAGCGGGAGGCACAGATACGCAGTATTTT.